Presented here are 12 T cell receptor beta chains from one specimen sequenced in a study of response to subunit inactivated influenza vaccine. One entry per CDR3 protein results from TCRdb running MiXCR on the RT-PCR reads. This table has about 190,000 distinct CDR3 sequences, over 13% appearing once. The sample consisted of CD8+ T cells sorted from PBMCs, taken 4 to 6 days after vaccination. All receptors come from a man aged 50 to 60 who received an inactivated influenza vaccine.

This sequence joins TRBV20-1 and TRBJ1-1; 9 nucleotides align to TRBD1. J lost 2 bases, V lost 2 bases, and 6 bases had no gene match. The CDR3 extends over 15 amino acids. Germline assignment: CDR1 DFQATT and CDR2 SNEGSKA (reference sequence). CDR3 DNA: TGCAGTGCTAGACCCCTGACAGGGGGTAACACTGAAGCTTTCTTT. Translated: CSARPLTGGNTEAFF.

The table lists this clonotype with a few counts. The chain links TRBV7-9 to TRBJ2-1; D is ambiguous. V lost 0 bases and J lost 9, with 6 bases in between. CDR1 is SEHNR and CDR2 is FQNEAQ in the germline V gene (reference sequence). The CDR3 extends over 12 amino acids. The CDR3 is CASSLASAEQFF. CDR3 DNA: TGTGCCAGCAGCTTAGCGAGTGCTGAGCAGTTCTTC.

The rearrangement uses TRBV7-9 and TRBJ2-5, with 7 positions matching TRBD2. CDR3 size: 14 residues. V trimming: 5 bases; J trimming: 2 bases; junction bases outside the gene matches: 5. Germline V CDR1 and CDR2: SEHNR, FQNEAQ (reference sequence). This chain's CDR3 is CASSELAEQETQYF. Here the CDR3 DNA reads TGTGCCAGCAGCGAGCTAGCGGAGCAAGAGACCCAGTACTTC.

The sample holds many counts of this clonotype. The chain uses TRBV4-3 and TRBJ1-5; 8 bases map to TRBD1. This CDR3 contains 15 residues. J gave up 5 bases and V 5 bases, and 8 bases lay outside the gene matches. Germline lookup yields CDR1 LGHNA and CDR2 YSLEER. The CDR3, as DNA: TGCGCCAGCAGCAGCTCGGCAGGGGGCTATCAGCCCCAGCATTTT. It encodes CASSSSAGGYQPQHF.

This clonotype was detected only a few times. V gene TRBV4-1 combines with J gene TRBJ2-2, with D possibly being TRBD1 (5 bases). This CDR3 spans 15 amino acids. V was shortened by 0 bases and J by 4 bases, with 9 bases between the two germline ends. Germline V gene data show CDR1 as MGHRA and CDR2 as YSYEKL. In DNA form, the CDR3 reads TGCGCCAGCAGCCAAGATAGACAGATCACCGGGGAGCTGTTTTTT. Encoded protein: CASSQDRQITGELFF.

This chain uses TRBV4-2 with TRBJ2-1; 10 nucleotides agree with TRBD2. The germline V gene has CDR1 LGHNA and CDR2 YNFKEQ. CDR3 length: 16 residues. V gave up 1 base and J gave up 7 bases; unmatched junction bases: 7. CDR3 amino acids: CASSQARTSGLNEQFF. The CDR3 DNA reads as TGTGCCAGCAGCCAAGCTCGGACTAGCGGACTAAATGAGCAGTTCTTC.

J is TRBJ2-3 and V is TRBV4-1, with D possibly matching TRBD1 (5 bases). Trimming took 4 bases from V and 4 from J, leaving 12 bases between them. The CDR3 is made up of 14 amino acids. CDR1 MGHRA and CDR2 YSYEKL come from the germline V gene. This chain's CDR3 is CASSPGLGADTQYF. The CDR3 nucleotides read TGCGCCAGCAGCCCCGGGCTAGGGGCAGATACGCAGTATTTT.

This rearrangement joins TRBV5-1 to TRBJ2-2; 8 bases line up with TRBD1. The CDR3 runs 15 residues. The junction had 5 bases not matched to a gene; V was cut back by 0 bases and J by 7 bases. Germline CDR1 and CDR2: SGHRS and YFSETQ. Here the CDR3 DNA reads TGCGCCAGCAGCTTGGAGCAGGGGGCGAACGGGGAGCTGTTTTTT. Translation gives CASSLEQGANGELFF.

This chain uses TRBV19 with TRBJ2-5; D not resolved. Germline V gene data show CDR1 as LNHDA and CDR2 as SQIVND (reference sequence). There are 13 residues in the CDR3. V was clipped by 4 bases and J by 0 bases, with 6 bases between them. The CDR3 coding sequence is TGTGCCAGTAGTAATAGGGACCAAGAGACCCAGTACTTC. It yields the protein CASSNRDQETQYF.

This clonotype was detected a few times. This chain uses TRBV7-9 with TRBJ2-3, with D perhaps TRBD1 or TRBD2 (6 bases each). Trimming removed 3 bases from V and 7 bases from J, with 11 bases in between. The CDR3 is 13 residues long. The germline V gene has CDR1 SEHNR and CDR2 FQNEAQ (reference sequence). CDR3 protein: CASSFFGGNTQYF. CDR3 in DNA: TGTGCCAGCAGCTTCTTCGGGGGCAATACGCAGTATTTT.

This clonotype was observed a few times. This chain joins TRBV7-8 and TRBJ2-7; 9 nucleotides line up with TRBD1. Trimming at V came to 5 bases and at J to 4 bases, leaving 12 bases not matched to a gene. CDR3 length: 16 amino acids. Germline V gene lookup returns CDR1 SGHVS and CDR2 FQNEAQ. This chain's CDR3 is CASSTGQGVGAYEQYF. The CDR3 DNA follows: TGTGCCAGCAGCACGGGACAGGGCGTTGGAGCATACGAGCAGTACTTC.

V usage is TRBV4-2 and J usage is TRBJ2-7; 9 bases match TRBD2. This CDR3 is 15 amino acids long. Germline assignment: CDR1 LGHNA and CDR2 YNFKEQ. Losses at the gene ends were 1 base for V and 2 bases for J; bases not matched to a gene: 3. In DNA form, the CDR3 reads TGTGCCAGCAGCCAAGTTTTAGCGGGGGCCTACGAGCAGTACTTC. Amino acids: CASSQVLAGAYEQYF.